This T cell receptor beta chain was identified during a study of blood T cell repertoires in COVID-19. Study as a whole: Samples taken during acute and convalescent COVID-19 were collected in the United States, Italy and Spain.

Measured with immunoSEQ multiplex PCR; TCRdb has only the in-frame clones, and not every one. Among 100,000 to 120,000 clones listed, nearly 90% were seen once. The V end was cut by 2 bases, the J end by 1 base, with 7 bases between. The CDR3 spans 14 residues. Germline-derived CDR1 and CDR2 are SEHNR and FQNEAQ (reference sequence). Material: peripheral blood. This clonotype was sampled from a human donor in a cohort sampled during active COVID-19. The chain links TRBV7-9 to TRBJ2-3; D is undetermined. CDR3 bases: TGTGCCAGCAGCTTAACTCAGGGCACAGATACGCAGTATTTT. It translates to CASSLTQGTDTQYF.